Below, one T cell receptor beta chain is given with its context. Participant reports of clinical history set cohort assignment. Cohort 3 donors counted as recovered after two negative PCRs, clearance, or resolved symptoms. The source of the sample is a study of blood T cell repertoires in COVID-19. The wider study: Samples taken during acute and convalescent COVID-19 were collected in the United States, Italy and Spain.

TCRdb's copy holds only in-frame clones and misses some; the assay was immunoSEQ multiplex PCR. This sample carries about 160,000 clones, around 82% of them seen once, and the ten largest clones take about 5.6%. CDR1 and CDR2 (germline): SNHLY, FYNNEI. The length of the CDR3 is 15 residues. V shed 8 bases and J 5 bases; nucleotides not matched to a gene: 8. Sequencing used PBMCs or T cells enriched from blood (not recorded which). This chain connects TRBV2 to TRBJ1-4; 10 bases match TRBD1. The receptor comes from a man aged 35 to 55 who had recovered from COVID-19. This CDR3 is CASGGTGATNEKLFF. The CDR3 DNA reads as TGTGCCAGCGGTGGGACAGGGGCTACAAATGAAAAACTGTTTTTT. The full variable domain, in which reference TRBV2 and TRBJ1-4 provide the parts outside the CDR3, is EPEVTQTPSHQVTQMGQEVILRCVPISNHLYFYWYRQILGQKVEFLVSFYNNEISEKSEIFDDQFSVERPDGSNFTLKIRSTKLEDSAMYFCASGGTGATNEKLFFGSGTQLSVL.